The entry that follows covers one TCR beta chain sequence. This specimen comes from a study of T cell clonotyping in hematopoietic cell transplantation. The CDR3 has 15 amino acids. V lost 1 base, J lost 2 bases, and 9 bases lay in between. Germline V gene sequence: CDR1 LGHNA, CDR2 YSLEER. Data came from immunoSEQ multiplex PCR; TCRdb stores just in-frame clones and leaves some out. The sample shows approximately 25,000 clones, 90% to 96% of them seen only once. This chain links TRBV4-3 with TRBJ1-3; D gene uncertain. The specimen was peripheral blood mononuclear cells. The source is a man aged 45-65 years in good health. Some clones in this sample may be carry-over from other donors' samples. The CDR3 spells CASSQAEATGNTIYF. Written as DNA, the CDR3 is TGCGCCAGCAGCCAAGCGGAGGCTACTGGAAACACCATATATTTT.